These 17 T cell receptor beta chains share one sample of origin, sequenced in a study of PD-1 blockade in mismatch repair-deficient tumors. This table comes from immunoSEQ multiplex PCR, and its TCRdb copy is limited to in-frame clones, with some not included. The sample records around 130,000 clones, about nine tenths being singletons. Here the sequenced sample was peripheral blood, taken almost 74 weeks after starting pembrolizumab. The receptors derive from an adult with mismatch repair-deficient cancer.

This clone showed up just a few times. The rearrangement uses TRBV6-4 and TRBJ2-3, with TRBD1 matching 11 bases. Germline CDR1 reads MRHNA; CDR2 reads SNTAGT. This CDR3 is 15 amino acids long. V dropped 0 bases and J dropped 4; count of bases not matched to a gene: 0. The CDR3 DNA reads TGTGCCAGCAGTGACTCGGGACAGGGGGCAGATACGCAGTATTTT. It yields the protein CASSDSGQGADTQYF.

The gene calls are TRBV6-5 and TRBJ2-1; 8 bases map to TRBD2. In germline, CDR1 is MNHEY, CDR2 SVGAGI. This CDR3 spans 13 amino acids. The V segment lost 6 bases and the J segment 2 bases; nucleotides outside the gene matches: 0. CDR3 nucleotide sequence: TGTGCCAGCAGACTAGCGGCCTACAATGAGCAGTTCTTC. Protein: CASRLAAYNEQFF.

The rearrangement joins TRBV27 to TRBJ1-3, with a possible D match to TRBD1 (5 bases). CDR3 length: 15 amino acids. V lost 8 bases and J 4 bases, leaving 18 bases between the germline ends. Per germline, CDR1 MNHEY and CDR2 SMNVEV (reference sequence). The DNA for the CDR3 is TGTGCCAGCGGGCGGGACTCGGGGCCCGGAAACACCATATATTTT. Its translation: CASGRDSGPGNTIYF.

The chain combines TRBV5-1 with TRBJ2-1, with 9 bases matching TRBD2. CDR3 length equals 19 residues. Germline V gives CDR1 SGHRS, CDR2 YFSETQ. With V trimmed by 2 bases and J by 1 base, 13 bases remained unmatched. The chain's CDR3 is CASSLPLAGSTGSYNEQFF. The CDR3 coding sequence is TGCGCCAGCAGCTTACCCCTAGCGGGAAGTACTGGGTCCTACAATGAGCAGTTCTTC.

The gene calls are TRBV7-8 and TRBJ1-2; weak D call: TRBD1 (5 bases). Germline CDR1 is SGHVS and CDR2 is FQNEAQ. V lost 2 bases, J lost 4 bases, and 8 bases lay in between. The CDR3 extends over 13 amino acids. The CDR3 loop reads CASSLSRVYGYTF. The CDR3 region has the DNA TGTGCCAGCAGCTTATCCAGGGTCTATGGCTACACCTTC.

V is TRBV7-9 and J is TRBJ2-7; TRBD1 is a possible D gene (6 bases). Germline V gives CDR1 SEHNR, CDR2 FQNEAQ (reference sequence). CDR3 size: 13 residues. The V end was cut by 6 bases, the J end by 4 bases, with 13 bases between. The CDR3 region is CASRAEGEYEQYF. Written as DNA, the CDR3 is TGTGCCAGCAGAGCAGAGGGGGAGTACGAGCAGTACTTC.

The chain uses TRBV4-1 and TRBJ2-7, with D perhaps given as TRBD1 or TRBD2 (5 bases each). V lost 8 bases and J lost 1, with 27 bases in between. CDR1 MGHRA and CDR2 YSYEKL come from the germline V gene. The CDR3 runs 18 residues. The CDR3 spells CASSLAAPLSGRSYEQYF. In DNA, the CDR3 is TGCGCCAGCTCCCTGGCCGCCCCCCTCTCGGGGCGGTCCTACGAGCAGTACTTC.

This chain connects TRBV4-1 to TRBJ1-1, with 7 bases matching TRBD1. This CDR3 is built from 16 residues. The germline gives CDR1 MGHRA, CDR2 YSYEKL. J was trimmed by 4 bases and V by 1 base; bases with no gene match: 9. The CDR3 bases are TGCGCCAGCAGCCAAGTTAGGGTCCAGGGGGGCACTGAAGCTTTCTTT. Translation: CASSQVRVQGGTEAFF.

The rearrangement links TRBV5-5 to TRBJ1-2; D gene ambiguous. Trimming stripped 0 bases from V and 3 bases from J, with 6 bases between. The CDR3 is made up of 13 amino acids. CDR1 and CDR2 from the germline V gene are SGHKS and YYEKEE (reference sequence). The CDR3 DNA is TGTGCCAGCAGCTTGGGGGGAGACTATGGCTACACCTTC. Encoded protein: CASSLGGDYGYTF.

The chain carries TRBV27 and TRBJ2-1; D unclear. This CDR3 contains 15 residues. V was trimmed by 5 bases and J by 8 bases, leaving 19 bases between them. The germline V gene encodes CDR1 MNHEY and CDR2 SMNVEV (reference sequence). The DNA for the CDR3 is TGTGCCAGCAGTCAACTCATCCGCGGCCCCTATGAGCAGTTCTTC. The encoded protein is CASSQLIRGPYEQFF.

The chain employs TRBV30 and TRBJ2-7, with D tentatively TRBD2 (6 bases). The CDR3 extends over 15 amino acids. Germline CDR1 GTSNPN, CDR2 SVGIG (reference sequence). With 5 bases removed from V and 2 bases from J, the gap between germline ends came to 19 bases. The CDR3 here is CAWEGRDSSPYEQYF. For the CDR3, the DNA is TGTGCCTGGGAGGGCCGGGACTCAAGCCCCTACGAGCAGTACTTC. The full variable domain, in which reference TRBV30 and TRBJ2-7 provide the parts outside the CDR3, is SQTIHQWPATLVQPVGSPLSLECTVEGTSNPNLYWYRQAAGRGLQLLFYSVGIGQISSEVPQNLSASRPQDRQFILSSKKLLLSDSGFYLCAWEGRDSSPYEQYFGPGTRLTVT.

The chain carries TRBV11-2 and TRBJ2-3, with 8 positions matching TRBD1. CDR1 and CDR2 (germline): SGHAT, FQNNGV. The length of the CDR3 is 16 residues. The V gene end was trimmed by 5 bases and the J gene end by 5 bases; junction bases not matched to a gene: 12. The CDR3 loop is CASSPHPGGGVDTQYF. CDR3 DNA sequence: TGTGCCAGCAGCCCGCACCCAGGGGGCGGGGTAGATACGCAGTATTTT.

The V gene is TRBV11-2, the J gene TRBJ2-7, with D unclear. This CDR3 region has 13 residues. The germline V and J ends were trimmed by 6 bases and 3 bases, with 12 bases remaining between them. Germline V CDR1 and CDR2: SGHAT, FQNNGV. CDR3 nucleotide sequence: TGTGCCAGCAGAAAAGACATACTCTACGAGCAGTACTTC. Translated, it gives CASRKDILYEQYF.

The genes are TRBV11-2 and TRBJ1-3; D possibly corresponds to TRBD1 (6 bases). This CDR3 is 14 amino acids long. Germline V gene lookup returns CDR1 SGHAT and CDR2 FQNNGV. V lost 5 bases to trimming and J lost 3 bases, with 11 bases between them. DNA of the CDR3: TGTGCCAGCAGCCCGGACAGAATTGGAAACACCATATATTTT. Its protein is CASSPDRIGNTIYF. Full variable domain (rest looked up from reference TRBV11-2 and TRBJ1-3): EAGVAQSPRYKIIEKRQSVAFWCNPISGHATLYWYQQILGQGPKLLIQFQNNGVVDDSQLPKDRFSAERLKGVDSTLKIQPAKLEDSAVYLCASSPDRIGNTIYFGEGSWLTVV.

In its sample, this clone was seen a few times. The chain links TRBV28 to TRBJ1-5; D gene ambiguous. The CDR3 extends over 12 amino acids. The germline V gene encodes CDR1 MDHEN and CDR2 SYDVKM. Trimming shortened V by 3 bases and J by 5 bases, and 5 bases separated the two germline ends. As DNA, the CDR3 is TGTGCCAGCAGTTTTCTTTATCAGCCCCAGCATTTT. Its protein is CASSFLYQPQHF.

The V call is TRBV7-3, the J call TRBJ2-1; a weak D match, TRBD2 (5 bases). CDR3 length: 15 residues. Trimming removed 6 bases from V and 0 bases from J, with 12 bases in between. Germline CDR1 SGHTA, CDR2 FQGTGA. The CDR3 spells CASSSVGSSYNEQFF. CDR3 nucleotide sequence: TGTGCCAGCAGTTCCGTGGGGAGCTCCTACAATGAGCAGTTCTTC.

This chain connects TRBV4-1 to TRBJ2-1; 11 bases agree with TRBD2. This CDR3 has 15 residues. V lost 4 bases to trimming and J lost 7 bases; unmatched junction nucleotides: 6. Germline loops: CDR1 MGHRA, CDR2 YSYEKL. The CDR3 spells CASSPTSGILNEQFF. The CDR3 DNA reads TGCGCCAGCAGCCCGACTAGCGGGATCCTTAATGAGCAGTTCTTC.